The next 27 T cell receptor beta chains were all read from a single sample in a study of T-cell reconstitution after alpha-beta-depleted transplantation in children. For TCRbeta, the library was prepared with unique molecular identifiers. One entry per CDR3 protein, called by TCRdb with MiXCR from the PCR reads. The sample carries about 420,000 distinct CDR3 sequences, under 20% recorded once. Sample: PBMCs, mostly from graft donor cells, taken 360 days after TCRalphabeta/CD19-depleted stem cell transplant. These receptors were taken from a boy under two years old who had a stem cell transplant for Wiskott-Aldrich syndrome, so the T cells may come from the graft donor.

V is TRBV5-1 and J is TRBJ2-1; TRBD2 is a possible D gene (6 bases). Germline values: CDR1 SGHRS, CDR2 YFSETQ. The V gene lost 0 bases and the J gene lost 8 bases, with 12 bases spanning the gap. The CDR3 is 14 amino acids. CDR3 residues: CASSLGRSGDEQFF. For the CDR3, the DNA is TGCGCCAGCAGCTTGGGCCGATCGGGGGATGAGCAGTTCTTC.

This clonotype showed up many times. The DNA of the CDR3 is TGTGCCAGCAGCTTAGGGCCCGAGTACGAGCAGTACTTC. Translating it yields CASSLGPEYEQYF. J is TRBJ2-7 and V is TRBV7-2, with D uncertain. This CDR3 contains 13 residues. The germline V and J ends were trimmed by 1 base and 4 bases, with 8 bases remaining between them. Germline-derived CDR1 and CDR2 are SGHTA and FQGNSA.

This clonotype was counted only a few times. The chain is built from TRBV5-1 and TRBJ2-1, with D perhaps being TRBD1 or TRBD2 (6 bases each). The CDR3 is made up of 17 amino acids. The germline CDR1 and CDR2 sequences are SGHRS and YFSETQ. V was trimmed by 0 bases and J by 2 bases, leaving 15 bases between them. CDR3 in amino acids: CASSLAPTRGAYNEQFF. The DNA for the CDR3 is TGCGCCAGCAGCTTGGCCCCGACTAGGGGGGCCTACAATGAGCAGTTCTTC.

This clonotype was observed a few times. V usage is TRBV6-2 or TRBV6-3 and J usage is TRBJ2-1, with 12 bases identical to TRBD2. Germline V gene data show CDR1 as MNHEY and CDR2 as SVGEGT. CDR3 length: 15 amino acids. J gave up 4 bases and V 6 bases, and 4 bases lay outside the gene matches. The CDR3 sequence: CASRGGLAGYNEQFF. The CDR3 region has the DNA TGTGCCAGCAGGGGGGGACTAGCGGGTTACAATGAGCAGTTCTTC.

This clonotype was counted a few times. This chain joins TRBV11-2 and TRBJ1-2; D possibly corresponds to TRBD1 (6 bases). Trimming cost V 2 bases and J 1 base, with 17 bases left between them. CDR1 is SGHAT, CDR2 FQNNGV, per germline. The CDR3 sequence is 17 residues long. CDR3 nucleotides: TGTGCCAGCAGCTTAAGACAGGCCCCCTCCTTTAACTATGGCTACACCTTC. Its translation: CASSLRQAPSFNYGYTF.

As DNA, the CDR3 is TGTGCCACCTCGGGGGAGTGGCACCTCAACAGAGAGACCCAGTACTTC. It is translated as CATSGEWHLNRETQYF. The gene calls are TRBV2 and TRBJ2-5; D is possibly TRBD2 (6 bases). Between the trimmed V and J ends, which lost 10 bases and 4 bases, there was a span of 25 bases. Per the germline V gene, CDR1 is SNHLY and CDR2 is FYNNEI. The CDR3 totals 16 residues.

The table lists this clonotype with many counts. This chain joins TRBV12-3 or TRBV12-4 and TRBJ1-2, with 7 bases matching TRBD1. The CDR3 extends over 12 amino acids. With V trimmed by 4 bases and J by 5 bases, 1 base remained unmatched. For the CDR3, the DNA is TGTGCCAGCAGTTCAGGGGGGTATGGCTACACCTTC. Translating it yields CASSSGGYGYTF.

This clonotype was counted only a few times. DNA for the CDR3: TGTGCCAGCAGCCGCCGGGACTACGCTTCCTACGAGCAGTACTTC. This sequence encodes CASSRRDYASYEQYF. The J gene is TRBJ2-7, the V gene TRBV3-1; 7 bases are shared with TRBD2. The CDR3 consists of 15 residues. J was trimmed by 1 base and V by 4 bases; bases with no gene match: 7. Germline V gene sequence: CDR1 LGHDT, CDR2 YNNKEL (reference sequence).

The chain couples TRBV6-5 to TRBJ1-4; D may be TRBD1 (5 bases). Per germline, CDR1 MNHEY and CDR2 SVGAGI. Between the trimmed V and J ends, which lost 0 bases and 6 bases, there was a span of 20 bases. CDR3 length: 18 amino acids. The DNA of the CDR3 is TGTGCCAGCAGTTACTCAAGGTGGACAAAGGGGCCCCATGAAAAACTGTTTTTT. Its translation: CASSYSRWTKGPHEKLFF.

This clonotype was seen a few times. The chain couples TRBV4-3 to TRBJ2-3, with D perhaps matching TRBD1 (5 bases). The CDR3 runs to 16 residues. The V end was cut by 0 bases, the J end by 7 bases, with 17 bases between. Germline lookup yields CDR1 LGHNA and CDR2 YSLEER. The CDR3 nucleotides are TGCGCCAGCAGCCAAGATCTTGGGGCTAGAACCAATACGCAGTATTTT. It codes for CASSQDLGARTNTQYF.

J is TRBJ1-2 and V is TRBV4-1, with 9 bases matching TRBD1. The ends lost 3 bases at V and 6 bases at J; junction bases unmatched: 5. CDR3 length equals 14 residues. The germline CDR1 and CDR2 sequences are MGHRA and YSYEKL. CDR3 coding DNA: TGCGCCAGCAGCCAGGCCGGGACAGGGAATGGCTACACCTTC. Protein: CASSQAGTGNGYTF.

This clonotype was seen at least ten times. The junction does not match germline at one end; this may be a read error. J is TRBJ1-2 and V is TRBV5-1; 8 bases fit TRBD1. The CDR3 has 13 amino acids. Germline CDR1 and CDR2: SGHRS and YFSETQ. Written as DNA, the CDR3 is TGCGCCAGCAGATTGGACAGGGTGGACGGCTACACCTTC. This sequence encodes CASRLDRVDGYTF.

The gene calls are TRBV3-1 and TRBJ2-7; D not certain. Per germline, CDR1 LGHDT and CDR2 YNNKEL (reference sequence). The V and J ends lost 2 bases and 6 bases respectively, with 5 bases between them. The CDR3 runs 11 residues. The CDR3: CASSQNGEQYF. The CDR3 nucleotides are TGTGCCAGCAGCCAAAACGGCGAGCAGTACTTC.

This clonotype was observed a handful of times. For the CDR3, the DNA is TGTGCCAGCTCACCACTCGCAACAGATACGCAGTATTTT. This codes for CASSPLATDTQYF. The chain uses TRBV18 and TRBJ2-3; D is uncertain. Trimming cost V 1 base and J 3 bases, with 5 bases left between them. Per germline, CDR1 KGHSH and CDR2 LQKENI. The CDR3 runs to 13 residues.

The genes are TRBV7-2 and TRBJ2-4; 7 bases match TRBD1. V lost 5 bases to trimming and J lost 1 base; unmatched junction nucleotides: 8. Looked up from germline, CDR1 is SGHTA and CDR2 is FQGNSA. This CDR3 comprises 16 residues. CDR3 protein: CASSPQGWRAKNIQYF. The CDR3 region has the DNA TGTGCCAGCAGCCCACAGGGGTGGAGGGCCAAAAACATTCAGTACTTC.

The chain carries TRBV29-1 and TRBJ2-6, with 10 positions matching TRBD1. This CDR3 has 16 amino acids. Germline CDR1 reads SQVTM; CDR2 reads ANQGSEA. The V segment lost 7 bases and the J segment 0 bases; nucleotides outside the gene matches: 6. The CDR3, as DNA: TGCAGCGCTGGGGGACAGGGGATCTCTGGGGCCAACGTCCTGACTTTC. This sequence encodes CSAGGQGISGANVLTF.

This clonotype was found once. This chain links TRBV6-2 or TRBV6-3 with TRBJ2-7; D possibly matches TRBD1 or TRBD2 (6 bases each). Trimming removed 3 bases from V and 3 bases from J, with 12 bases in between. CDR3 length: 14 amino acids. Germline V gives CDR1 MNHEY, CDR2 SVGEGT. The CDR3 sequence: CASSYWGASYEQYF. The CDR3 nucleotides are TGTGCCAGCAGTTATTGGGGGGCAAGCTACGAGCAGTACTTC.

This clonotype was found a few times. This chain joins TRBV7-2 and TRBJ2-5, with unresolved D. The ends were cut back, 2 bases at V and 4 bases at J, with 8 bases in the middle. The germline V gene encodes CDR1 SGHTA and CDR2 FQGNSA. The CDR3 contains 13 residues. This CDR3 is CASSLIVSETQYF. CDR3 bases: TGTGCCAGCAGCTTAATTGTTTCAGAGACCCAGTACTTC.

V usage is TRBV6-1 and J usage is TRBJ1-4, with D uncertain. Germline V CDR1 and CDR2: MNHNS, SASEGT. The CDR3 covers 12 residues. V shed 2 bases and J shed 7 bases, with 5 bases lying between them. The CDR3 DNA reads TGTGCCAGCAGTGAAATTGGTGAAAAACTGTTTTTT. Its translation is CASSEIGEKLFF.

This clonotype was detected only a few times. The rearrangement links TRBV10-2 to TRBJ1-1; no clear D. This CDR3 is 12 amino acids long. The V end was cut by 3 bases, the J end by 3 bases, with 5 bases between. CDR1 is WSHSY and CDR2 is SAAADI in the germline V gene. The CDR3 loop is CASSDGYTEAFF. In nucleotides, the CDR3 is TGCGCCAGCAGTGACGGGTACACTGAAGCTTTCTTT.

The chain is built from TRBV20-1 and TRBJ2-7; D is unclear. Deletions cut 0 bases from V and 7 bases from J, with 4 bases between. The CDR3 runs 10 residues. Germline CDR1 DFQATT, CDR2 SNEGSKA (reference sequence). DNA of the CDR3: TGCAGTGCTAGAGAGGGGGAGCAGTACTTC. Translated, it gives CSAREGEQYF.

Only a few counts were recorded for this clonotype. Sequence at one end of the junction differs from germline and may be a read error. V is TRBV5-5 and J is TRBJ2-4; 9 bases fit TRBD1. Germline V gives CDR1 SGHKS, CDR2 YYEKEE (reference sequence). The CDR3 length is 12 residues. The CDR3 DNA follows: TGTGCCAGCAGCTTCCGGGACAGGGTGGATAGCTTC. Translated, it gives CASSFRDRVDSF.

The chain recombines TRBV4-3 with TRBJ1-2; D is perhaps TRBD1 (5 bases). Looked up from germline, CDR1 is LGHNA and CDR2 is YSLEER. V lost 1 base, J lost 6 bases, and 9 bases lay in between. The CDR3 is 13 residues long. The CDR3 is CASSQGGIHGYTF. The DNA for the CDR3 is TGCGCCAGCAGCCAAGGGGGCATCCATGGCTACACCTTC.

This clonotype was counted many times. The V and J genes are TRBV7-8 and TRBJ2-2, with D tentatively TRBD1 or TRBD2 (5 bases each). This CDR3 contains 16 residues. V was cut by 2 bases and J by 2 bases, with 12 bases left in between. The germline gives CDR1 SGHVS, CDR2 FQNEAQ. Here the CDR3 reads CASSLTGLPNTGELFF. In nucleotides, the CDR3 is TGTGCCAGCAGCTTAACGGGGCTCCCAAACACCGGGGAGCTGTTTTTT. The full variable domain, its missing parts supplied by reference TRBV7-8 and TRBJ2-2, is GAGVSQSPRYKVAKRGQDVALRCDPISGHVSLFWYQQALGQGPEFLTYFQNEAQLDKSGLPSDRFFAERPEGSVSTLKIQRTQQEDSAVYLCASSLTGLPNTGELFFGEGSRLTVL.

Ten or more counts support this clonotype. The chain is built from TRBV9 and TRBJ2-3, with 14 positions matching TRBD2. In germline, CDR1 is SGDLS, CDR2 YYNGEE. V shed 4 bases, J shed 5 bases, and the junction held 6 bases outside the gene matches. This CDR3 contains 16 residues. CDR3 residues: CASSIGTSGREDTQYF. For the CDR3, the DNA is TGTGCCAGCAGCATCGGGACTAGCGGGAGAGAAGATACGCAGTATTTT.

The chain links TRBV7-9 to TRBJ2-5, with unresolved D. Germline CDR1 SEHNR, CDR2 FQNEAQ (reference sequence). The CDR3 contains 14 residues. V shed 5 bases and J shed 3 bases, with 13 bases lying between them. The DNA of the CDR3 is TGTGCCAGCAGCGCGAGAGGCCCCGAAGAGACCCAGTACTTC. Translated, it gives CASSARGPEETQYF.

This clonotype was counted only a few times. The chain links TRBV5-1 to TRBJ2-1; D is possibly TRBD2 (5 bases). Germline assignment: CDR1 SGHRS and CDR2 YFSETQ. V lost 2 bases and J 1 base, leaving 10 bases between the germline ends. This CDR3 spans 15 amino acids. The CDR3 reads CASSFPPGSYNEQFF. The DNA of the CDR3 is TGCGCCAGCAGCTTTCCGCCGGGGTCCTACAATGAGCAGTTCTTC.